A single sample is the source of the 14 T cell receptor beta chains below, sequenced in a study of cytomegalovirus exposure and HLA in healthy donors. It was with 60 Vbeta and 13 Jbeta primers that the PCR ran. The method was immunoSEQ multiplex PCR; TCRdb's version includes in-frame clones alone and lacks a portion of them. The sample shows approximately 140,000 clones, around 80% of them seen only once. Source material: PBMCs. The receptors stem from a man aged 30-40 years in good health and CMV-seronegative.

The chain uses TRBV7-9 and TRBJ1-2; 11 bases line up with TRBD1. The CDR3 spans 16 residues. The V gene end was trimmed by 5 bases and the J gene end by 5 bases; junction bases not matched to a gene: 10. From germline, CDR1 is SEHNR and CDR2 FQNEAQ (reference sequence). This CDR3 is CASSLPRGQGGYGYTF. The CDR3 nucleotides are TGTGCCAGCAGCCTACCACGGGGACAGGGGGGTTATGGCTACACCTTC.

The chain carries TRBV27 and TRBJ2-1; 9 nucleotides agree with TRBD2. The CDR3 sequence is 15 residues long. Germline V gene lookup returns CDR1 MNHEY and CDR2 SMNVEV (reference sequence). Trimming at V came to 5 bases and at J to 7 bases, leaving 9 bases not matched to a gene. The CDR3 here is CASSPNLGLANEQFF. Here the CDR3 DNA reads TGTGCCAGCAGTCCGAACCTGGGACTAGCTAATGAGCAGTTCTTC.

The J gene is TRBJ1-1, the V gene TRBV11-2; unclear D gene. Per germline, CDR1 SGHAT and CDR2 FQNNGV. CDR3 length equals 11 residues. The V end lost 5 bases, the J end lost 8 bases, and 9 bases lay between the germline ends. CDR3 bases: TGTGCCAGCAGCCTACAGACCGAAGCTTTCTTT. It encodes CASSLQTEAFF. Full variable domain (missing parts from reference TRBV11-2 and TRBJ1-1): EAGVAQSPRYKIIEKRQSVAFWCNPISGHATLYWYQQILGQGPKLLIQFQNNGVVDDSQLPKDRFSAERLKGVDSTLKIQPAKLEDSAVYLCASSLQTEAFFGQGTRLTVV.

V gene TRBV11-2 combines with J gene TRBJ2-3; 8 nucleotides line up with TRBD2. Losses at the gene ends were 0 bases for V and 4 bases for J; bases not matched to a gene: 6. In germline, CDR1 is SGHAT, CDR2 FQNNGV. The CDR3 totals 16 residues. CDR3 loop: CASSLDPGGSADTQYF. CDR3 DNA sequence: TGTGCCAGCAGCTTAGACCCGGGAGGGTCTGCAGATACGCAGTATTTT.

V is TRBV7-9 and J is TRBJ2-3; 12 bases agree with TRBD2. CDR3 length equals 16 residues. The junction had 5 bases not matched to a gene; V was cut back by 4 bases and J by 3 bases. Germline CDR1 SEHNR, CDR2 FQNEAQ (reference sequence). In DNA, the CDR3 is TGTGCCAGCAGCTACAGACTAGCGGGGGTGACAGATACGCAGTATTTT. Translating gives CASSYRLAGVTDTQYF.

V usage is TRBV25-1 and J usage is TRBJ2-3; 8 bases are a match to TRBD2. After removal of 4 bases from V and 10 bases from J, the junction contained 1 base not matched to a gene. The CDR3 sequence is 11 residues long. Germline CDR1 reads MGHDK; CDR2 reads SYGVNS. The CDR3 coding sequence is TGTGCCAGCAGTGTCGGGGGGGCGCAGTATTTT. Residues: CASSVGGAQYF.

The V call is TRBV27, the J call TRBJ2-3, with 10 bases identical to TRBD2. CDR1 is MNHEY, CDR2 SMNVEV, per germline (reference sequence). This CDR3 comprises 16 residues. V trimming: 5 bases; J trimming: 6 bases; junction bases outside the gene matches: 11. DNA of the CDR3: TGTGCCAGCAGTCCCCAGAGCGGGAGGGCCTCGGATACGCAGTATTTT. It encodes CASSPQSGRASDTQYF.

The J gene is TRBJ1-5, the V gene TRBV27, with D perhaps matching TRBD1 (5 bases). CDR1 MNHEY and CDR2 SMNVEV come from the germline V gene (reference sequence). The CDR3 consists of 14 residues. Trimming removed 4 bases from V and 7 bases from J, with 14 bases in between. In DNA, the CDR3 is TGTGCCAGCAGTTCCCGGGGGTGGGGACAGCCCCAGCATTTT. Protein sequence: CASSSRGWGQPQHF.

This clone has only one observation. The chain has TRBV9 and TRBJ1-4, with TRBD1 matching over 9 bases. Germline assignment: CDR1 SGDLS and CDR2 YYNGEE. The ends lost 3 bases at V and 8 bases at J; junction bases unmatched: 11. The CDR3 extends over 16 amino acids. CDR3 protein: CASSAGQGRIREKLFF. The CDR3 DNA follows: TGTGCCAGCAGCGCTGGACAGGGGCGGATTAGAGAAAAACTGTTTTTT.

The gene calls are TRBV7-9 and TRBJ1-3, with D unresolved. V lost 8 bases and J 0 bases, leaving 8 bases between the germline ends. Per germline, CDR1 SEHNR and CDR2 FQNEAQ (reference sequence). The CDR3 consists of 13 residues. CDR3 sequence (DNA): TGTGCCAGCGGGCCGAGCTCTGGAAACACCATATATTTT. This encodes CASGPSSGNTIYF.

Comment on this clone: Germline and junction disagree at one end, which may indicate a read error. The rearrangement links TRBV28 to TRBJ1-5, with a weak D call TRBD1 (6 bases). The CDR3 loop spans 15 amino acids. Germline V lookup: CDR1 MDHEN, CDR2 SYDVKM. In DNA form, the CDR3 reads TGTGCCAGCAGTTTAAGGTGGGGGCTGAATCAGCCCCAGAATTTT. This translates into CASSLRWGLNQPQNF.

The CDR3 protein is CASKVSGVQETQYF. The CDR3 DNA reads TGTGCCAGCAAGGTTTCAGGCGTCCAAGAGACCCAGTACTTC. The chain employs TRBV6-5 and TRBJ2-5; no definite D call. The germline V gene encodes CDR1 MNHEY and CDR2 SVGAGI. V was pared by 7 bases and J by 1 base, with 13 bases between. The CDR3 covers 14 residues.

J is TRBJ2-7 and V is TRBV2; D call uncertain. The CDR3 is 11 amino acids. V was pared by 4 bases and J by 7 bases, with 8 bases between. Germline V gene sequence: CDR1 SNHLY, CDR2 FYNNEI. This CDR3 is CASSGGREQYF. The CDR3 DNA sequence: TGTGCCAGCAGTGGTGGGCGTGAGCAGTACTTC. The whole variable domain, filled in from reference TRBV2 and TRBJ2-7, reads EPEVTQTPSHQVTQMGQEVILRCVPISNHLYFYWYRQILGQKVEFLVSFYNNEISEKSEIFDDQFSVERPDGSNFTLKIRSTKLEDSAMYFCASSGGREQYFGPGTRLTVT.

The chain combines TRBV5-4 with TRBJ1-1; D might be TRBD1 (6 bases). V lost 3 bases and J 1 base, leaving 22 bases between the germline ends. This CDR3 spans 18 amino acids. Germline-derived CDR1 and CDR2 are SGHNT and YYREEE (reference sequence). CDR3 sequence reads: CASSSAGQPPPKNTEAFF. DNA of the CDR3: TGTGCCAGCAGCTCGGCAGGACAGCCACCGCCCAAGAACACTGAAGCTTTCTTT.